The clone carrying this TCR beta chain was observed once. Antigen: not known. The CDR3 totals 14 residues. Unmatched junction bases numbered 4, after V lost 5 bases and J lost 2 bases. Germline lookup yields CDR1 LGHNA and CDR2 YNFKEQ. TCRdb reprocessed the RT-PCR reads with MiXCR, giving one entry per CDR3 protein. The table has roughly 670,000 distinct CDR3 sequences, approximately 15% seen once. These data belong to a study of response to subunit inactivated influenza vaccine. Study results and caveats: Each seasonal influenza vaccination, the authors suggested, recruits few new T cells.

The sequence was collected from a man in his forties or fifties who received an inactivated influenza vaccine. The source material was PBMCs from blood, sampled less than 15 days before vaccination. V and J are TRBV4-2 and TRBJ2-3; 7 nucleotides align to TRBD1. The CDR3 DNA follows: TGTGCCAGCAGCTACGGACAGGCCACAGATACGCAGTATTTT. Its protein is CASSYGQATDTQYF.